A single sample gave rise to the 32 T cell receptor beta chains below, sequenced in a study of graft-versus-host responses after intestinal transplantation (dated by TCRdb to 2020 to 2023). Receptor libraries were prepared by the immunoSEQ multiplex PCR assay. TCRdb's version of the immuneACCESS table is confined to in-frame rearrangements and falls short of the full clone set. An unresolved V gene accounts for under half of the shortfall where checked; the remainder is of unknown origin. The table for this sample lists tens of thousands of clones; approximately 90% of them were counted only once. The ten largest clones add up to approximately 0.33% of the sample. Their antigens remain unidentified. What this sample's time point label stands for: cells obtained before transplantation from donor or recipient. This sample comprised unstimulated CD4+ T cells sorted from spleen or lymph node cells, obtained before transplant. Source of these receptors: a human donor who was the organ donor for an intestinal transplant.

In nucleotides, the CDR3 is TGTGCCAGCAGCCCACAGGGGTATGAGCAGTTCTTC. Translation gives CASSPQGYEQFF. V usage is TRBV7-9 and J usage is TRBJ2-1, with 7 bases fitting TRBD1. The germline V gene encodes CDR1 SEHNR and CDR2 FQNEAQ (reference sequence). CDR3 size: 12 residues. V was clipped by 5 bases and J by 8 bases; unmatched bases: 3.

This clone was counted once. A read error may account for a junction end that differs from germline. V is TRBV18 and J is TRBJ1-3; the match to TRBD1 covers 8 bases. This CDR3 is 13 amino acids long. The germline CDR1 and CDR2 sequences are KGHSH and LQKENI. In nucleotides, the CDR3 is TGTGCCAGCTTTACCGGGACAGGAAGCACCATATATTTT. As protein: CASFTGTGSTIYF.

CDR3 nucleotides: TGTGCCAGCAGACCTAGCGGGACCTACGAGCAGTACTTC. Residues: CASRPSGTYEQYF. This rearrangement joins TRBV5-4 to TRBJ2-7, with TRBD2 matching 9 bases. With V trimmed by 5 bases and J by 2 bases, 2 bases remained unmatched. The CDR3 spans 13 residues. Germline CDR1 is SGHNT and CDR2 is YYREEE (reference sequence).

The chain is built from TRBV7-2 and TRBJ2-3; D is ambiguous. Trimming took off 2 bases at V and 2 bases at J, with 17 bases between the two ends. Germline CDR1 and CDR2: SGHTA and FQGNSA. The CDR3 consists of 17 residues. CDR3 sequence reads: CASSLIPVGVYTDTQYF. The CDR3 DNA follows: TGTGCCAGCAGCTTAATTCCGGTCGGTGTATACACAGATACGCAGTATTTT.

The chain links TRBV19 to TRBJ1-5, with 10 bases lining up with TRBD1. Germline trimming cut 4 bases from V and 2 bases from J; bases unmatched to any gene: 11. This CDR3 is built from 18 residues. CDR1 is LNHDA and CDR2 is SQIVND in the germline V gene (reference sequence). The CDR3 protein is CASSTLGQGTTGNQPQHF. The CDR3 DNA reads TGTGCCAGTAGTACCCTGGGACAGGGGACAACCGGCAATCAGCCCCAGCATTTT.

This sequence joins TRBV7-6 and TRBJ1-2; weak D call: TRBD1 (6 bases). Germline values: CDR1 SGHVS, CDR2 FNYEAQ. V was shortened by 5 bases and J by 6 bases, with 19 bases between the two germline ends. This CDR3 region has 15 residues. The CDR3 nucleotides read TGTGCCAGCAGCCCACGACAGGCCCTCTCGGATGGCTACACCTTC. Translating it yields CASSPRQALSDGYTF.

This clone was seen only a few times. This rearrangement joins TRBV4-1 to TRBJ2-7, with TRBD2 identical over 15 bases. The germline gives CDR1 MGHRA, CDR2 YSYEKL. V lost 5 bases to trimming and J lost 2 bases; unmatched junction nucleotides: 13. The CDR3 is 19 residues long. CDR3 DNA sequence: TGCGCCAGCAGCGGAACCCCCGGGACTAGCGGGAGGTTGACCTACGAGCAGTACTTC. Protein sequence: CASSGTPGTSGRLTYEQYF.

The chain couples TRBV6-1 to TRBJ2-1; no clear D. Between the trimmed V and J ends, which lost 2 bases and 0 bases, there was a span of 8 bases. CDR3 length: 15 residues. Germline CDR1 MNHNS, CDR2 SASEGT. CDR3 region: CASSENPVSYNEQFF. For the CDR3, the DNA is TGTGCCAGCAGTGAAAACCCGGTCTCCTACAATGAGCAGTTCTTC.

The chain couples TRBV19 to TRBJ1-2, with 10 bases that match TRBD1. The junction had 9 bases not matched to a gene; V was cut back by 7 bases and J by 4 bases. The CDR3 runs 15 residues. CDR1 LNHDA and CDR2 SQIVND come from the germline V gene (reference sequence). The CDR3 coding sequence is TGTGCCAGTACTCCCAGGACAGGGGGAAGCTATGGCTACACCTTC. It yields the protein CASTPRTGGSYGYTF.

This chain joins TRBV2 and TRBJ1-2; TRBD1 matches 8 bases. The CDR3 has 15 amino acids. V lost 6 bases to trimming and J lost 5 bases; unmatched junction nucleotides: 11. CDR1 SNHLY and CDR2 FYNNEI come from the germline V gene. CDR3 in DNA: TGTGCCAGCAGGGAAAAACAGGGGGGTGTATATGGCTACACCTTC. Its translation is CASREKQGGVYGYTF. Together with reference TRBV2 and TRBJ1-2, the CDR3 gives the full variable domain: EPEVTQTPSHQVTQMGQEVILRCVPISNHLYFYWYRQILGQKVEFLVSFYNNEISEKSEIFDDQFSVERPDGSNFTLKIRSTKLEDSAMYFCASREKQGGVYGYTFGSGTRLTVV.

The chain has TRBV30 and TRBJ2-7, with 12 bases that match TRBD2. Germline CDR1 reads GTSNPN; CDR2 reads SVGIG (reference sequence). CDR3 length: 20 amino acids. With 0 bases clipped from V and 1 base from J, the junction kept 16 bases outside the gene matches. CDR3 DNA sequence: TGTGCCTGGAGTGTACAAGTCACTAGCGGGAGGCCCCTCCAGTCCTACGAGCAGTACTTC. Its translation: CAWSVQVTSGRPLQSYEQYF.

The V and J genes are TRBV10-1 and TRBJ1-4, with 9 positions matching TRBD1. Germline trimming cut 11 bases from V and 7 bases from J; bases unmatched to any gene: 5. The CDR3 sequence is 12 residues long. From germline, CDR1 is WNHNN and CDR2 SYGVQD (reference sequence). The CDR3 protein is CACHRGLEKLFF. CDR3 bases: TGCGCCTGTCACAGGGGGCTTGAAAAACTGTTTTTT.

The CDR3 DNA is TGTGCCAGTAGTATGGGGGACAGGGCATATCAGCCCCAGCATTTT. Its protein is CASSMGDRAYQPQHF. The chain joins TRBV19 to TRBJ1-5, with 9 positions matching TRBD1. The CDR3 runs 15 residues. Germline lookup yields CDR1 LNHDA and CDR2 SQIVND (reference sequence). The junction had 5 bases not matched to a gene; V was cut back by 3 bases and J by 5 bases.

The chain is built from TRBV10-3 and TRBJ2-5; 8 nucleotides align to TRBD1. With 6 bases clipped from V and 0 bases from J, the junction kept 6 bases outside the gene matches. Germline V gene sequence: CDR1 ENHRY, CDR2 SYGVKD. The CDR3 is 15 amino acids. The CDR3 coding sequence is TGTGCCATCAGCATGGGACAGGCCTACCAAGAGACCCAGTACTTC. This codes for CAISMGQAYQETQYF.

This chain joins TRBV6-1 and TRBJ2-4; TRBD1 might be the D (5 bases). The CDR3 runs to 16 residues. The V gene lost 3 bases and the J gene lost 0 bases, with 12 bases spanning the gap. The germline V gene encodes CDR1 MNHNS and CDR2 SASEGT. As DNA, the CDR3 is TGTGCCAGCAGTGAGTACCCAGGGATAGCCAAAAACATTCAGTACTTC. Amino acids: CASSEYPGIAKNIQYF.

The table lists this clone with a few counts. This chain uses TRBV15 with TRBJ1-4, with TRBD1 as a possible D gene (6 bases). The CDR3 sequence is 16 residues long. The V end was cut by 1 base, the J end by 8 bases, with 17 bases between. The germline V gene encodes CDR1 LNHNV and CDR2 YYDKDF (reference sequence). CDR3 amino acids: CATSRGRGASGEKLFF. The CDR3 coding sequence is TGTGCCACCAGCAGAGGGCGGGGGGCATCGGGGGAAAAACTGTTTTTT.

V and J are TRBV28 and TRBJ1-1; D gene unclear. Germline CDR1 is MDHEN and CDR2 is SYDVKM. The CDR3 is 11 residues long. The ends were cut back, 7 bases at V and 1 base at J, with 4 bases in the middle. DNA for the CDR3: TGTGCCAGCAAAGCGAACACTGAAGCTTTCTTT. It is translated as CASKANTEAFF.

This chain connects TRBV12-5 to TRBJ2-1; D possibly corresponds to TRBD2 (6 bases). This CDR3 has 14 residues. V gave up 1 base and J gave up 8 bases, with 12 bases separating them. CDR1 LGHNT and CDR2 FRNRAP come from the germline V gene. The chain's CDR3 is CASGLGPRRDEQFF. In DNA form, the CDR3 reads TGTGCTAGTGGTTTGGGACCGAGGAGGGATGAGCAGTTCTTC. Complete variable domain (other parts from reference TRBV12-5 and TRBJ2-1): DARVTQTPRHKVTEMGQEVTMRCQPILGHNTVFWYRQTMMQGLELLAYFRNRAPLDDSGMPKDRFSAEMPDATLATLKIQPSEPRDSAVYFCASGLGPRRDEQFFGPGTRLTVL.

The rearrangement links TRBV11-2 to TRBJ2-7; a weak D match, TRBD2 (6 bases). CDR1 SGHAT and CDR2 FQNNGV come from the germline V gene. Deletions cut 2 bases from V and 2 bases from J, with 13 bases between. This CDR3 is built from 15 residues. The CDR3 sequence: CASSLRGGHAYEQYF. CDR3 in DNA: TGTGCCAGCAGCTTAAGAGGAGGGCATGCCTACGAGCAGTACTTC.

The V and J genes are TRBV6-5 and TRBJ2-1; D gene ambiguous. The CDR3 consists of 14 residues. Germline V gives CDR1 MNHEY, CDR2 SVGAGI. The V gene lost 2 bases and the J gene lost 10 bases, with 15 bases spanning the gap. CDR3 nucleotides: TGTGCCAGCAGTTACCCTGAGTTAGCCTACGAGCAGTTCTTC. Translating gives CASSYPELAYEQFF.

The chain recombines TRBV19 with TRBJ1-2; no clear D. This CDR3 contains 16 residues. Trimming took off 7 bases at V and 0 bases at J, with 18 bases between the two ends. Germline V CDR1 and CDR2: LNHDA, SQIVND (reference sequence). In DNA form, the CDR3 reads TGTGCCAGTACCCAGTGGTGGGCAGGAACTAACTATGGCTACACCTTC. It specifies CASTQWWAGTNYGYTF.

V gene TRBV19 combines with J gene TRBJ2-7, with 14 bases aligning to TRBD2. With 10 bases clipped from V and 0 bases from J, the junction kept 5 bases outside the gene matches. The CDR3 is 15 amino acids. The germline V gene has CDR1 LNHDA and CDR2 SQIVND (reference sequence). The CDR3 DNA follows: TGTGCCACCAGGACTAGCGGGAGGAACTCCTACGAGCAGTACTTC. It is translated as CATRTSGRNSYEQYF.

This clone was detected only a few times. The rearrangement links TRBV7-9 to TRBJ2-3, with D perhaps TRBD1 (6 bases). CDR1 is SEHNR, CDR2 FQNEAQ, per germline (reference sequence). V was trimmed by 5 bases and J by 6 bases, leaving 21 bases between them. This CDR3 has 16 residues. CDR3 sequence reads: CASSLSRLVTGDTQYF. For the CDR3, the DNA is TGTGCCAGCAGCCTCTCCCGTCTAGTTACAGGGGATACGCAGTATTTT.

In DNA form, the CDR3 reads TGTGCCAGTAGTCCTAAGGGACAGGGGGGGTATGAAAAACTGTTTTTT. As protein: CASSPKGQGGYEKLFF. The gene calls are TRBV19 and TRBJ1-4; 11 nucleotides line up with TRBD1. The CDR3 spans 16 residues. The junction had 8 bases not matched to a gene; V was cut back by 5 bases and J by 6 bases. Germline CDR1 is LNHDA and CDR2 is SQIVND (reference sequence).

V gene TRBV10-3 combines with J gene TRBJ2-1; D call uncertain. CDR1 and CDR2 (germline): ENHRY, SYGVKD. V was pared by 5 bases and J by 9 bases, with 14 bases between. This CDR3 comprises 13 residues. The CDR3: CAISPASLSEQFF. In DNA form, the CDR3 reads TGTGCCATCAGTCCCGCTAGTCTCAGTGAGCAGTTCTTC.

The J gene is TRBJ1-1, the V gene TRBV6-1; D may be TRBD1 (6 bases). The germline CDR1 and CDR2 sequences are MNHNS and SASEGT. There are 15 residues in the CDR3. Between the trimmed V and J ends, which lost 6 bases and 2 bases, there was a span of 16 bases. The CDR3 spells CASSLFGQSNTEAFF. The CDR3 DNA reads TGTGCCAGCAGCCTCTTCGGACAGTCCAACACTGAAGCTTTCTTT.

The chain joins TRBV5-4 to TRBJ2-5; 7 bases are a match to TRBD2. The germline V gene encodes CDR1 SGHNT and CDR2 YYREEE (reference sequence). V gave up 0 bases and J gave up 2 bases; unmatched junction bases: 4. There are 15 residues in the CDR3. In DNA, the CDR3 is TGTGCCAGCAGCTTGGGTAGCGGGCAACAAGAGACCCAGTACTTC. Its protein is CASSLGSGQQETQYF.

V usage is TRBV5-1 and J usage is TRBJ2-7, with 15 nucleotides matching TRBD2. V lost 1 base to trimming and J lost 0 bases; unmatched junction nucleotides: 11. Germline V lookup: CDR1 SGHRS, CDR2 YFSETQ. The CDR3 consists of 20 residues. CDR3: CASSLLSMGTSGRSSYEQYF. The CDR3 coding sequence is TGCGCCAGCAGCTTGTTAAGTATGGGGACTAGCGGGAGGAGCTCCTACGAGCAGTACTTC.

This chain joins TRBV7-9 and TRBJ1-1; D gene unclear. The V end was cut by 6 bases, the J end by 1 base, with 12 bases between. Germline CDR1 reads SEHNR; CDR2 reads FQNEAQ (reference sequence). CDR3 size: 14 residues. For the CDR3, the DNA is TGTGCCAGCAGAGCACAGATACCGAACACTGAAGCTTTCTTT. Translation: CASRAQIPNTEAFF.

V is TRBV14 and J is TRBJ2-1, with 9 bases aligning to TRBD2. The CDR3 sequence is 19 residues long. Germline-derived CDR1 and CDR2 are SGHDN and FVKESK. V lost 1 base, J lost 0 bases, and 10 bases stayed unmatched. CDR3 protein: CASSQGSSGSGSSYNEQFF. The DNA for the CDR3 is TGTGCCAGCAGCCAAGGGAGTAGCGGGAGTGGGAGCTCCTACAATGAGCAGTTCTTC.

V gene TRBV29-1 combines with J gene TRBJ1-4, with D tentatively TRBD1 (6 bases). The V and J ends lost 1 base and 0 bases respectively, with 12 bases between them. This CDR3 spans 16 amino acids. Germline V CDR1 and CDR2: SQVTM, ANQGSEA. CDR3 protein: CSVEGQGRTTNEKLFF. As DNA, the CDR3 is TGCAGCGTTGAAGGGCAGGGGCGGACAACTAATGAAAAACTGTTTTTT.

The chain links TRBV27 to TRBJ2-7, with a tentative D call TRBD1 (6 bases). Per germline, CDR1 MNHEY and CDR2 SMNVEV (reference sequence). V was pared by 6 bases and J by 7 bases, with 22 bases between. There are 15 residues in the CDR3. CDR3 region: CASSPKTPQDREQYF. The DNA for the CDR3 is TGTGCCAGCAGCCCCAAGACTCCTCAGGACAGAGAGCAGTACTTC.